These 26 T cell receptor beta chains were all obtained from the same sample, sequenced in a study of cytomegalovirus exposure and HLA in healthy donors. PCR amplification relied on 60 Vbeta primers (plus 13 Jbeta primers). Some clones are missing from TCRdb's copy, which holds only in-frame ones; the method was immunoSEQ multiplex PCR. The sample has about 100,000 clones; around 73% are singletons. The sample was PBMCs. Receptor source: a man aged 25 to 40 in good health and CMV-seronegative.

As concerns this clone: Other DNA variants within this sample encode the same CDR3. V usage is TRBV5-1 and J usage is TRBJ1-5; 9 nucleotides match TRBD1. Trimming removed 0 bases from V and 4 bases from J; junction bases left unmatched: 5. CDR1 and CDR2 (germline): SGHRS, YFSETQ. This CDR3 is 16 amino acids long. The CDR3 bases are TGCGCCAGCAGCTTGGGGCCCGGGACAGGGAATCAGCCCCAGCATTTT. Translated, it gives CASSLGPGTGNQPQHF.

This rearrangement joins TRBV27 to TRBJ2-7, with D possibly TRBD1 on 6 matching bases. Trimming left V 5 bases short and J 4 bases short, with 15 bases between. CDR1 and CDR2 from the germline V gene are MNHEY and SMNVEV (reference sequence). The CDR3 runs to 14 residues. The CDR3 reads CASSPRTVDYEQYF. CDR3 bases: TGTGCCAGCAGTCCGCGGACAGTAGATTACGAGCAGTACTTC.

The V gene is TRBV5-1, the J gene TRBJ2-7, with 11 bases matching TRBD2. After removal of 4 bases from V and 1 base from J, the junction contained 4 bases not matched to a gene. Germline CDR1 is SGHRS and CDR2 is YFSETQ. The CDR3 length is 15 residues. The CDR3 sequence is CASSLTSGVSYEQYF. The DNA for the CDR3 is TGCGCCAGCAGCCTGACTAGCGGGGTTTCCTACGAGCAGTACTTC.

The V call is TRBV30, the J call TRBJ2-7; no firm D call. Germline V lookup: CDR1 GTSNPN, CDR2 SVGIG (reference sequence). V was cut by 8 bases and J by 0 bases, with 14 bases left in between. The CDR3 is 13 residues long. CDR3 region: CAMTPWSSYEQYF. The CDR3 region has the DNA TGTGCCATGACTCCGTGGAGCTCCTACGAGCAGTACTTC.

CDR3 in DNA: TGCGCCAGCAGCTCCCTTAGCGGGGTGAGCTCCTACGAGCAGTACTTC. Protein sequence: CASSSLSGVSSYEQYF. The chain couples TRBV5-1 to TRBJ2-5; TRBD2 aligns across 8 bases. The DNA end favors TRBJ2-7, so the J call may be wrong. Germline V gene sequence: CDR1 SGHRS, CDR2 YFSETQ. The CDR3 extends over 16 amino acids.

This clone has a handful of counts. The rearrangement uses TRBV28 and TRBJ1-1; D unresolved. V gave up 3 bases and J gave up 1 base, with 12 bases separating them. CDR1 is MDHEN and CDR2 is SYDVKM in the germline V gene. The CDR3 contains 15 residues. The CDR3 DNA follows: TGTGCCAGCAGTTTCCTCCTCGGCGGGAACACTGAAGCTTTCTTT. Translating gives CASSFLLGGNTEAFF. The whole variable domain, remainder taken from reference TRBV28 and TRBJ1-1, is DVKVTQSSRYLVKRTGEKVFLECVQDMDHENMFWYRQDPGLGLRLIYFSYDVKMKEKGDIPEGYSVSREKKERFSLILESASTNQTSMYLCASSFLLGGNTEAFFGQGTRLTVV.

This chain joins TRBV7-6 and TRBJ2-2, with 12 bases lining up with TRBD2. Germline trimming cut 5 bases from V and 6 bases from J; bases unmatched to any gene: 4. CDR3 length: 15 amino acids. The germline V gene encodes CDR1 SGHVS and CDR2 FNYEAQ. CDR3 loop: CASSRTSGKAGELFF. Written as DNA, the CDR3 is TGTGCCAGCAGCCGGACTAGCGGGAAGGCCGGGGAGCTGTTTTTT.

This clone was seen at least ten times. The identical CDR3 is also encoded by other nucleotide sequences in the sample. This chain connects TRBV28 to TRBJ2-7; D may be TRBD2 (6 bases). Trimming took off 5 bases at V and 0 bases at J, with 11 bases between the two ends. CDR1 is MDHEN, CDR2 SYDVKM, per germline. CDR3 size: 14 residues. The CDR3 spells CASSPGTGSYEQYF. The CDR3 region has the DNA TGTGCCAGCAGTCCAGGGACTGGCTCCTACGAGCAGTACTTC.

The chain uses TRBV15 and TRBJ1-1; a possible D gene is TRBD1 (6 bases). V was shortened by 1 base and J by 5 bases, with 17 bases between the two germline ends. Germline-derived CDR1 and CDR2 are LNHNV and YYDKDF (reference sequence). This CDR3 is built from 16 residues. The CDR3 reads CATSRGLAGEGTEAFF. The CDR3, as DNA: TGTGCCACCAGCAGAGGCCTTGCAGGGGAGGGGACTGAAGCTTTCTTT.

The chain joins TRBV19 to TRBJ1-1; tentative D call: TRBD1 (6 bases). The CDR3 has 14 residues. V was shortened by 6 bases and J by 3 bases, with 14 bases between the two germline ends. In germline, CDR1 is LNHDA, CDR2 SQIVND (reference sequence). CDR3 sequence (DNA): TGTGCCAGTAGACCTACAGGGCCCCACACTGAAGCTTTCTTT. Its translation: CASRPTGPHTEAFF.

The chain employs TRBV7-9 and TRBJ2-2; D gene ambiguous. Trimming took 6 bases from V and 4 from J, leaving 6 bases between them. CDR3 length: 12 residues. Germline V gene sequence: CDR1 SEHNR, CDR2 FQNEAQ (reference sequence). CDR3 DNA: TGTGCCAGCAGGCCGGGCACCGGGGAGCTGTTTTTT. Protein sequence: CASRPGTGELFF.

This clone showed up just once. The V and J genes are TRBV6-5 and TRBJ2-7; the match to TRBD1 covers 7 bases. The CDR3 totals 14 residues. Germline V lookup: CDR1 MNHEY, CDR2 SVGAGI. The ends lost 2 bases at V and 3 bases at J; junction bases unmatched: 4. The CDR3 DNA sequence: TGTGCCAGCAGTTACAGGGGGCTGGGCTACGAGCAGTACTTC. It specifies CASSYRGLGYEQYF.

This clone was seen only a few times. The chain carries TRBV19 and TRBJ2-7; 13 bases map to TRBD2. Germline V gene data show CDR1 as LNHDA and CDR2 as SQIVND (reference sequence). The ends lost 3 bases at V and 4 bases at J; junction bases unmatched: 3. This CDR3 is 15 amino acids long. The CDR3 nucleotides are TGTGCCAGTAGTATTGGACTAGCGGGGGATTACGAGCAGTACTTC. Protein: CASSIGLAGDYEQYF.

A remark on this clone: The identical CDR3 is also encoded by other nucleotide sequences in the sample. This rearrangement joins TRBV9 to TRBJ2-5; 7 bases line up with TRBD1. The CDR3 loop spans 14 amino acids. The germline gives CDR1 SGDLS, CDR2 YYNGEE. The trim removed 0 bases at V and 5 bases at J, leaving 4 bases unmatched. For the CDR3, the DNA is TGTGCCAGCAGCGTAGGACAGGGTGTTGAGACCCAGTACTTC. Translated: CASSVGQGVETQYF.

This clone showed up just once. The gene calls are TRBV30 and TRBJ1-5; 8 bases line up with TRBD1. Germline trimming cut 5 bases from V and 6 bases from J; bases unmatched to any gene: 6. The CDR3 is 13 residues long. Germline V gives CDR1 GTSNPN, CDR2 SVGIG (reference sequence). The CDR3 sequence: CAWATGVGQPQHF. CDR3 coding DNA: TGTGCCTGGGCGACAGGGGTAGGTCAGCCCCAGCATTTT.

Notes on this clone: Other DNA sequences in the sample encode the same CDR3. CDR3 amino acids: CALISRTPSGANVLTF. CDR3 coding DNA: TGTGCCCTCATCTCCCGCACACCCTCCGGGGCCAACGTCCTGACTTTC. This chain uses TRBV30 with TRBJ2-6, with no clear D. Germline CDR1 GTSNPN, CDR2 SVGIG (reference sequence). The CDR3 covers 16 residues. The V gene lost 8 bases and the J gene lost 4 bases, with 21 bases spanning the gap. The variable domain in full, completed from reference TRBV30 and TRBJ2-6, reads SQTIHQWPATLVQPVGSPLSLECTVEGTSNPNLYWYRQAAGRGLQLLFYSVGIGQISSEVPQNLSASRPQDRQFILSSKKLLLSDSGFYLCALISRTPSGANVLTFGAGSRLTVL.

The chain has TRBV11-2 and TRBJ2-7; TRBD2 matches at 9 bases. The germline V gene has CDR1 SGHAT and CDR2 FQNNGV. V lost 3 bases and J lost 0; bases outside the gene matches: 9. The CDR3 length is 17 residues. The CDR3 sequence is CASSFASGASSSYEQYF. As DNA, the CDR3 is TGTGCCAGCAGCTTCGCTAGCGGGGCGTCTAGCTCCTACGAGCAGTACTTC.

This clone showed up just once. The rearrangement links TRBV9 to TRBJ1-5; 8 bases match TRBD1. Per germline, CDR1 SGDLS and CDR2 YYNGEE. Trimming at V came to 4 bases and at J to 6 bases, leaving 6 bases not matched to a gene. CDR3 size: 14 residues. The CDR3 here is CASSPGQGRQPQHF. The CDR3 DNA reads as TGTGCCAGCAGCCCCGGACAGGGCCGTCAGCCCCAGCATTTT.

The rearrangement uses TRBV7-9 and TRBJ2-7; D gene unclear. Deletions cut 0 bases from V and 3 bases from J, with 9 bases between. The CDR3 loop spans 14 amino acids. Germline lookup yields CDR1 SEHNR and CDR2 FQNEAQ (reference sequence). For the CDR3, the DNA is TGTGCCAGCAGCTTAGCTGGCAGTTTCTACGAGCAGTACTTC. It translates to CASSLAGSFYEQYF.

The V gene is TRBV28, the J gene TRBJ2-2, with D possibly being TRBD2 (5 bases). The CDR3 consists of 13 residues. Germline values: CDR1 MDHEN, CDR2 SYDVKM. Written as DNA, the CDR3 is TGTGCAGGATTGAGCGGTAACACCGGGGAGCTGTTTTTT. Protein sequence: CAGLSGNTGELFF.

The V gene is TRBV6-1, the J gene TRBJ1-1; TRBD1 aligns across 9 bases. V lost 2 bases, J lost 0 bases, and 10 bases stayed unmatched. This CDR3 is 18 amino acids long. Germline V CDR1 and CDR2: MNHNS, SASEGT. CDR3 protein: CASSERLTGGTLNTEAFF. The CDR3 DNA reads as TGTGCCAGCAGTGAAAGGTTGACAGGGGGAACTCTGAACACTGAAGCTTTCTTT.

This clone occurred a few times. The chain recombines TRBV7-9 with TRBJ2-5; tentatively, D is TRBD2 (6 bases). The CDR3 runs to 14 residues. V gave up 10 bases and J gave up 4 bases, with 19 bases separating them. The germline V gene has CDR1 SEHNR and CDR2 FQNEAQ (reference sequence). CDR3 coding DNA: TGTGCCAACCCGCCCCTGGGGGGAGTAGAGACCCAGTACTTC. It encodes CANPPLGGVETQYF.

This clone came up once. The J gene is TRBJ2-7, the V gene TRBV2; D is unclear. Trimming stripped 0 bases from V and 4 bases from J, with 10 bases between. This CDR3 is built from 14 residues. CDR1 and CDR2 (germline): SNHLY, FYNNEI. The CDR3 nucleotides are TGTGCCAGCAGTGAAGCCCGTCCCCCTTACGAGCAGTACTTC. The encoded protein is CASSEARPPYEQYF.

The chain employs TRBV18 and TRBJ1-5, with D possibly TRBD1 on 6 matching bases. CDR1 and CDR2 (germline): KGHSH, LQKENI. V gave up 3 bases and J gave up 7 bases, with 16 bases separating them. The CDR3 has 15 amino acids. The DNA of the CDR3 is TGTGCCAGCTCACCGGGGCGGGGGCATAGCCAGCCCCAGCATTTT. Translated, it gives CASSPGRGHSQPQHF.

The chain couples TRBV11-2 to TRBJ2-5; 7 nucleotides agree with TRBD2. V shed 5 bases, J shed 2 bases, and the junction held 8 bases outside the gene matches. CDR3 size: 15 residues. Germline V gene sequence: CDR1 SGHAT, CDR2 FQNNGV. The CDR3 loop is CASSPTGTMQETQYF. The CDR3 bases are TGTGCCAGCAGCCCGACCGGGACTATGCAAGAGACCCAGTACTTC.

This clone was seen only once. The chain employs TRBV7-5 and TRBJ2-4; the DNA was not compared with TRBD2, the D call given in the table. TRBV7-5 is annotated as a pseudogene. The CDR3 length is 24 residues. CDR3 residues: CVRSLSPSGQGPSGVPGGKNIQYF. The DNA of the CDR3 is TGTGTCAGAAGCTTAAGCCCCTCGGGACAGGGTCCTAGCGGGGTACCTGGGGGGAAAAACATTCAGTACTTC.